The 21 T cell receptor beta chains below all came from one sample that was sequenced in a study of blood T cell repertoires in COVID-19. The data were produced by immunoSEQ multiplex PCR, yet TCRdb's version contains in-frame clones alone and is incomplete. The sample includes approximately 78,000 clones, around four fifths of them seen just once. Sequences were obtained from peripheral blood. The source of these receptors is a woman aged 80 or over with acute or convalescent COVID-19.

The rearrangement uses TRBV15 and TRBJ2-3; a possible D gene is TRBD1 (5 bases). The germline gives CDR1 LNHNV, CDR2 YYDKDF (reference sequence). The length of the CDR3 is 15 residues. Trimming stripped 0 bases from V and 3 bases from J, with 10 bases between. The CDR3 DNA follows: TGTGCCACCAGCAGAGATCAGGACAAAACAGATACGCAGTATTTT. It is translated as CATSRDQDKTDTQYF.

The chain recombines TRBV10-3 with TRBJ2-3, with 7 nucleotides matching TRBD2. Germline V lookup: CDR1 ENHRY, CDR2 SYGVKD. The CDR3 runs to 15 residues. V dropped 4 bases and J dropped 0; count of bases not matched to a gene: 4. In DNA, the CDR3 is TGTGCCATCAGTGTGGGTAGCGGGAGCACAGATACGCAGTATTTT. This gives the protein CAISVGSGSTDTQYF.

The J gene is TRBJ1-1, the V gene TRBV15, with D perhaps TRBD1 (6 bases). From germline, CDR1 is LNHNV and CDR2 YYDKDF (reference sequence). V was cut by 3 bases and J by 4 bases, with 12 bases left in between. This CDR3 is 14 amino acids long. In nucleotides, the CDR3 is TGTGCCACCAGCAGGGGGGGGCAGGGCACTGAAGCTTTCTTT. Its protein is CATSRGGQGTEAFF.

This chain connects TRBV18 to TRBJ1-1; 7 bases are shared with TRBD1. V gave up 2 bases and J gave up 11 bases; unmatched junction bases: 8. The CDR3 has 13 residues. Germline CDR1 and CDR2: KGHSH and LQKENI. CDR3 residues: CASSPKQGNKAFF. The CDR3 nucleotides are TGTGCCAGCTCACCAAAACAGGGGAATAAGGCTTTCTTT.

V gene TRBV5-1 combines with J gene TRBJ2-5; 9 bases fit TRBD2. The CDR3 is 13 amino acids. Germline lookup yields CDR1 SGHRS and CDR2 YFSETQ. The V and J ends lost 3 bases and 5 bases, in that order; junction bases with no gene match: 2. This chain's CDR3 is CASSWTSAETQYF. The DNA for the CDR3 is TGCGCCAGCAGCTGGACTAGCGCCGAGACCCAGTACTTC.

The CDR3 sequence is CASSQAGQGGAGELFF. The CDR3 DNA sequence: TGCGCCAGCAGCCAAGCCGGACAGGGTGGAGCCGGGGAGCTGTTTTTT. The chain carries TRBV4-1 and TRBJ2-2; the match to TRBD1 covers 8 bases. The CDR3 has 16 amino acids. Germline CDR1 reads MGHRA; CDR2 reads YSYEKL. The ends lost 1 base at V and 6 bases at J; junction bases unmatched: 7.

This chain joins TRBV11-2 and TRBJ1-2, with 7 bases aligning to TRBD1. J lost 8 bases, V lost 1 base, and 7 bases had no gene match. The CDR3 contains 14 residues. CDR1 is SGHAT and CDR2 is FQNNGV in the germline V gene. This CDR3 is CASSLGGQGDGYTF. DNA of the CDR3: TGTGCCAGCAGCTTAGGAGGTCAGGGGGACGGCTACACCTTC.

J is TRBJ1-1 and V is TRBV5-1, with D possibly matching TRBD1 (6 bases). Germline V CDR1 and CDR2: SGHRS, YFSETQ. The V and J ends lost 4 bases and 4 bases respectively, with 17 bases between them. The CDR3 is made up of 15 amino acids. This CDR3 reads CASSDGGLAITEAFF. As DNA, the CDR3 is TGCGCCAGCAGCGATGGGGGCCTGGCCATCACTGAAGCTTTCTTT.

This clone has a handful of counts. The rearrangement links TRBV3-1 (or the pseudogene TRBV3-2) to TRBJ1-6; D perhaps matches TRBD1 (5 bases). The V end was cut by 7 bases, the J end by 10 bases, with 17 bases between. Germline V gives CDR1 LGHDT, CDR2 YNNKEL (reference sequence). The CDR3 consists of 14 residues. The CDR3, as DNA: TGTGCCAGCATCGCGACTGGGACTGCGTCACCCCTCCACTTT. As protein: CASIATGTASPLHF.

V usage is TRBV5-1 and J usage is TRBJ1-4; TRBD1 matches at 8 bases. Unmatched junction bases numbered 8, after V lost 8 bases and J lost 5 bases. From germline, CDR1 is SGHRS and CDR2 YFSETQ. This CDR3 has 14 amino acids. The CDR3: CASSPQGGNEKLFF. DNA of the CDR3: TGCGCCAGTAGCCCACAGGGGGGAAATGAAAAACTGTTTTTT.

This chain uses TRBV30 with TRBJ1-2; 8 nucleotides line up with TRBD1. After removal of 3 bases from V and 2 bases from J, the junction contained 5 bases not matched to a gene. CDR3 length: 14 amino acids. Per germline, CDR1 GTSNPN and CDR2 SVGIG (reference sequence). The CDR3 nucleotides are TGTGCCTGGAGGACCTGGACAGGGAACTATGGCTACACCTTC. Translation: CAWRTWTGNYGYTF.

The V and J genes are TRBV6-1 and TRBJ2-6; TRBD1 agrees at 10 bases. CDR3 size: 20 residues. Trimming took 4 bases from V and 0 from J; bases not matched to a gene: 12. Germline V lookup: CDR1 MNHNS, CDR2 SASEGT. In nucleotides, the CDR3 is TGTGCCAGCAGTGCCCGCCACCCGGGACAGGGGAGCTCTGGGGCCAACGTCCTGACTTTC. This translates into CASSARHPGQGSSGANVLTF.

This chain connects TRBV7-8 to TRBJ1-1, with D maybe TRBD1 (5 bases). V dropped 1 base and J dropped 4 bases, with 10 bases sitting between them. The germline gives CDR1 SGHVS, CDR2 FQNEAQ. The CDR3 contains 14 residues. The CDR3 region is CASSLVGEGTEAFF. The CDR3 region has the DNA TGTGCCAGCAGCTTAGTGGGGGAGGGCACTGAAGCTTTCTTT.

The chain is built from TRBV24-1 and TRBJ1-1, with D unresolved. Germline CDR1 KGHDR, CDR2 SFDVKD. The CDR3 is made up of 14 amino acids. Deletions cut 3 bases from V and 3 bases from J, with 10 bases between. The CDR3 loop is CATSDATSYTEAFF. The DNA for the CDR3 is TGTGCCACCAGTGATGCAACTTCGTACACTGAAGCTTTCTTT.

This sequence joins TRBV9 and TRBJ2-3; 9 bases are shared with TRBD2. The V segment lost 0 bases and the J segment 6 bases; nucleotides outside the gene matches: 11. CDR1 and CDR2 (germline): SGDLS, YYNGEE. The CDR3 is 17 residues long. The CDR3 spells CASSVDDLAGTGDTQYF. The CDR3 coding sequence is TGTGCCAGCAGCGTAGATGATCTAGCGGGAACGGGGGATACGCAGTATTTT.

The V gene is TRBV18, the J gene TRBJ2-7; 7 bases are shared with TRBD2. CDR1 is KGHSH, CDR2 LQKENI, per germline. There are 15 residues in the CDR3. After removal of 3 bases from V and 5 bases from J, the junction contained 10 bases not matched to a gene. This chain's CDR3 is CASSPDLTSPHEQYF. The CDR3 coding sequence is TGTGCCAGCTCACCCGATTTGACTAGCCCCCACGAGCAGTACTTC.

This clone appeared a few times. The chain recombines TRBV15 with TRBJ2-7, with TRBD2 as a possible D gene (5 bases). The CDR3 runs to 16 residues. The germline V gene encodes CDR1 LNHNV and CDR2 YYDKDF (reference sequence). The V end lost 1 base, the J end lost 4 bases, and 17 bases lay between the germline ends. CDR3 sequence: CATSRGPRYGEYEQYF. In DNA form, the CDR3 reads TGTGCCACCAGCAGAGGACCGCGATATGGGGAGTACGAGCAGTACTTC.

The chain joins TRBV20-1 to TRBJ2-5; D is ambiguous. This CDR3 spans 10 amino acids. The germline gives CDR1 DFQATT, CDR2 SNEGSKA (reference sequence). The V end was cut by 5 bases, the J end by 2 bases, with 3 bases between. The CDR3 reads CSAVQETQYF. The CDR3 nucleotides read TGCAGTGCTGTACAAGAGACCCAGTACTTC.

The chain recombines TRBV2 with TRBJ1-5, with D unresolved. V shed 3 bases and J shed 5 bases, with 11 bases lying between them. The CDR3 consists of 14 residues. Germline V gives CDR1 SNHLY, CDR2 FYNNEI. DNA for the CDR3: TGTGCCAGCAGTGACAGCGCGTTCCATCAGCCCCAGCATTTT. This gives the protein CASSDSAFHQPQHF.

This clone was recorded many times. The chain employs TRBV7-8 and TRBJ2-1, with D maybe TRBD2 (6 bases). V gave up 0 bases and J gave up 1 base, with 19 bases separating them. The germline V gene encodes CDR1 SGHVS and CDR2 FQNEAQ. The CDR3 extends over 19 amino acids. CDR3 residues: CASSLAALPGVGSYNEQFF. The CDR3, as DNA: TGTGCCAGCAGCTTAGCGGCTCTCCCGGGAGTAGGATCCTACAATGAGCAGTTCTTC.

The rearrangement links TRBV25-1 to TRBJ1-1, with 7 bases fitting TRBD1. Germline values: CDR1 MGHDK, CDR2 SYGVNS. The V segment lost 0 bases and the J segment 4 bases; nucleotides outside the gene matches: 8. This CDR3 has 16 amino acids. CDR3 loop: CASSEYLQGGITEAFF. As DNA, the CDR3 is TGTGCCAGCAGTGAATATTTGCAGGGGGGAATCACTGAAGCTTTCTTT.